These T cell receptor beta chains were read from a single sample in a study of T cells in Graves' hyperthyroidism and ophthalmopathy. TCRdb re-analysed the multiplex PCR reads in MiXCR, keeping a single row per CDR3 protein. The table includes about 400,000 distinct CDR3 sequences, roughly an eighth detected once. Sequencing used blood. The source is a man aged 45-65 years with Graves' ophthalmopathy. The CDR3 runs from the conserved cysteine through the conserved F or W.

>15|TRBV28
CASSFPPTGGYGYTF
>16|TRBV3-1
CASSQDPAGGPHEQFF
>12|TRBV29-1
CSLHRGTDTQYF
>13|TRBV6-1
CASPRGVGYGYTF
>17|TRBV5-1
CASSLGRSRAPLGEQYF
>15|TRBV11-2
CASSLVSGTYNEQFF
>14|TRBV9
CASSPASLGETQYF
>12|TRBV6-1
CASTSGPYEQYF
>15|TRBV6-2/TRBV6-3
CASSYSLSGYNEQFF
>15|TRBV27
CASSLSVEGAYEQYF
>13|TRBV20-1
CSLTGNPPYEQYF
>16|TRBV5-1
CASSGALAGGTETQYF
>14|TRBV20-1
CSAFLAGHYNEQFF
>14|TRBV19
CASSPAQGLGEQYF
>14|TRBV3-1
CASSQTGAGGELFF
>20|TRBV12-3/TRBV12-4
CASSLGLAGVSNSGANVLTF
>13|TRBV28
CASRPPGPGELFF
>17|TRBV6-1
CASSPRLAGEGSDTQYF
>17|TRBV20-1
CSARGTSGRSGYNEQFF
>15|TRBV18
CASSPKAGGGNEQFF
>15|TRBV18
CASSPPGENNEKLFF
>16|TRBV5-1
CASSPGQSLGPGELFF
>10|TRBV29-1
CGTGGETQYF
>17|TRBV11-3
CASSHGQGARGANVLTF
>19|TRBV12-3/TRBV12-4
CASSSVPGLAGSATGELFF
>13|TRBV14
CASSQDGVVGKYF
>14|TRBV24-1
CATSDPGRNQPQHF
>15|TRBV28
CASSFTSGRFREQFF